The clone carrying this T cell receptor beta chain appeared many times. Antigen: not known. This sample is part of a study of spatial heterogeneity in lung cancer. Background on the study: PBMC samples from follow-up, where available, were sequenced a median of about 22 months after resection.

General study points: More often at tumor resection than at routine follow-up, ubiquitous expanded tumor TCRs were detected in the blood.

Indicated time point: blood at routine non-recurrence follow-up after resection. TCRdb redid the calling of the 5' RACE reads with MiXCR, one entry per CDR3 protein. Among under 150,000 distinct CDR3 sequences listed, 10% to 11% were seen once. This clonotype originated in a female donor with early-stage non-small cell lung cancer. Sequenced material: PBMCs, taken at follow-up.

CDR3 sequence: CASSPKYEQYF. For the CDR3, the DNA is TGTGCCAGCAGCCCAAAGTACGAGCAGTACTTC. This chain links TRBV7-2 with TRBJ2-7, with no clear D. V was shortened by 5 bases and J by 4 bases, with 6 bases between the two germline ends. Germline CDR1 reads SGHTA; CDR2 reads FQGNSA. This CDR3 has 11 amino acids.